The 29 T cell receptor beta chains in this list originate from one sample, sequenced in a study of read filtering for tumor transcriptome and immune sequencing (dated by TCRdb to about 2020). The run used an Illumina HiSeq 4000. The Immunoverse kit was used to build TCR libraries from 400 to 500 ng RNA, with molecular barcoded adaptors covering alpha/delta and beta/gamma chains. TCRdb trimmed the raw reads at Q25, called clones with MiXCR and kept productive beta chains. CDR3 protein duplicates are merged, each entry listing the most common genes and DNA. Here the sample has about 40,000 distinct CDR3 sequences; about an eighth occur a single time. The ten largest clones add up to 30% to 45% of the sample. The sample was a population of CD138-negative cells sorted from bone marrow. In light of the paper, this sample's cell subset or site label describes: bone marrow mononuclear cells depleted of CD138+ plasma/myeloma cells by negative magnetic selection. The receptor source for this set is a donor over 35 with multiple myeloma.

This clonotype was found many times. CDR3 nucleotides: TGTGCCAGCAGCGCACAACGGGGGGGAGGAGATACGCAGTATTTT. Translating it yields CASSAQRGGGDTQYF. The chain employs TRBV7-2 and TRBJ2-3; 8 bases are shared with TRBD2. The CDR3 totals 15 residues. CDR1 SGHTA and CDR2 FQGNSA come from the germline V gene. The V segment lost 5 bases and the J segment 5 bases; nucleotides outside the gene matches: 9.

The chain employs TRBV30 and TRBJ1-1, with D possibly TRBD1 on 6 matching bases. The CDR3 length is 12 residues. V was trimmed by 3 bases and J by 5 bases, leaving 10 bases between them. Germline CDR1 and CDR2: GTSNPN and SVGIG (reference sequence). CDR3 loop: CAWSRGGTEAFF. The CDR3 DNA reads TGTGCCTGGAGCAGGGGAGGAACTGAAGCTTTCTTT.

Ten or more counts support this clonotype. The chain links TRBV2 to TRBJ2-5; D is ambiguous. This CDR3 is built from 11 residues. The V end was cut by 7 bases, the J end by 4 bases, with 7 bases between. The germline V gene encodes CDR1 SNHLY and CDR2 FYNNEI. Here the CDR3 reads CASNVLETQYF. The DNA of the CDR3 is TGTGCCAGCAACGTACTAGAGACCCAGTACTTC.

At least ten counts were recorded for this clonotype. The CDR3 region has the DNA TGTGCCAGCAGTGAAGCTACGGCCTATGGCTACACCTTC. Translated: CASSEATAYGYTF. The chain is built from TRBV6-1 and TRBJ1-2; D is unresolved. Germline V gives CDR1 MNHNS, CDR2 SASEGT. CDR3 size: 13 residues. V was cut by 0 bases and J by 4 bases, with 6 bases left in between.

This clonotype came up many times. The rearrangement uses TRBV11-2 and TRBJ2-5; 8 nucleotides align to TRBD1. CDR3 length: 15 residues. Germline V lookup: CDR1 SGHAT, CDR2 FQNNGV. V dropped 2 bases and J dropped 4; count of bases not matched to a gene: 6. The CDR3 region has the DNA TGTGCCAGCAGCTTATTCGGACAGGGAATAGAGACCCAGTACTTC. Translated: CASSLFGQGIETQYF.

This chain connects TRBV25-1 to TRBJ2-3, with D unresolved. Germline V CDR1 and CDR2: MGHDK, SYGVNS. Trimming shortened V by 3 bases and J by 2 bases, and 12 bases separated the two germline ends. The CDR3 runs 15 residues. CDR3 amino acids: CASSDAHDTTDTQYF. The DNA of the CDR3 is TGTGCCAGCAGTGATGCACATGATACCACAGATACGCAGTATTTT.

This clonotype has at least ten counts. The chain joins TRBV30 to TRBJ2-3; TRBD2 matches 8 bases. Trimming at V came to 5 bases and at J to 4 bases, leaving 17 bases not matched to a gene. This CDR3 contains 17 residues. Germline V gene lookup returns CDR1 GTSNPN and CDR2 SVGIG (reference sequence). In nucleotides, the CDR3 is TGTGCCTGGGGGCCCCACGGAGCGGGGGAGGTCCCAGATACGCAGTATTTT. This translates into CAWGPHGAGEVPDTQYF.

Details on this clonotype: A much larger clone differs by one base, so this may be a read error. CDR3: CAGRTQGYERGTDTQYF. The DNA of the CDR3 is TGTGCCGGCAGGACGCAGGGGTACGAGCGGGGCACAGATACGCAGTATTTT. The chain employs TRBV27 and TRBJ2-3; D may be TRBD1 or TRBD2 (6 bases each). Germline loops: CDR1 MNHEY, CDR2 SMNVEV (reference sequence). This CDR3 spans 17 amino acids.

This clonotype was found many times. The CDR3 loop reads CSASRGTIEAFF. The CDR3, as DNA: TGCAGTGCTAGCCGGGGGACAATTGAAGCTTTCTTT. The rearrangement uses TRBV20-1 and TRBJ1-1; D might be TRBD1 (6 bases). The CDR3 consists of 12 residues. The germline CDR1 and CDR2 sequences are DFQATT and SNEGSKA (reference sequence). Trimming pared 3 bases from V and 7 bases from J, leaving 12 bases between.

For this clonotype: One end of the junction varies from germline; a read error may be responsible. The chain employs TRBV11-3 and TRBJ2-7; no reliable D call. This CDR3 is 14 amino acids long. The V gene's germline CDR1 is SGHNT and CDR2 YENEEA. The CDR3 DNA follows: TGTGCCAGCAGCTTAACGGACGGCGCCTACGGGCAGTGCTTC. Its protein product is CASSLTDGAYGQCF.

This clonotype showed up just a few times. CDR3 in DNA: TGTGCCAGTAGTAGCGGGTGGGCCACCGGGGAGCTGTTTTTT. Protein: CASSSGWATGELFF. The chain joins TRBV19 to TRBJ2-2; weak D call: TRBD2 (5 bases). The V end lost 4 bases, the J end lost 4 bases, and 10 bases lay between the germline ends. The length of the CDR3 is 14 residues. Germline assignment: CDR1 LNHDA and CDR2 SQIVND (reference sequence).

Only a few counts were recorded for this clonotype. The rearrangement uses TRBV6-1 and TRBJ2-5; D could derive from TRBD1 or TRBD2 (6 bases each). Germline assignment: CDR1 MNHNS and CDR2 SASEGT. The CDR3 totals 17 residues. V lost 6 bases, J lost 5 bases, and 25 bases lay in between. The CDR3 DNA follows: TGTGCCAGCAGCGCCGTGGGGGGACATTCTTGGGGCGAGACCCAGTACTTC. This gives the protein CASSAVGGHSWGETQYF.

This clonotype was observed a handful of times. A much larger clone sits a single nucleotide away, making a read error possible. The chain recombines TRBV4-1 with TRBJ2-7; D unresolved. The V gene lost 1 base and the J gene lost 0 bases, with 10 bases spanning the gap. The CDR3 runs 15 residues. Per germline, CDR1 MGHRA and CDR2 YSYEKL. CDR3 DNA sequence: TGCGCCAGCAGCCAAGGGTCAGAGAGCTCCTACGAGCAGTACTTC. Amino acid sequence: CASSQGSESSYEQYF.

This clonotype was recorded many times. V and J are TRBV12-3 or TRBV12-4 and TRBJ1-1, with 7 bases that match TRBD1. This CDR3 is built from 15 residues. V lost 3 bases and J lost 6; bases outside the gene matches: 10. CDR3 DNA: TGTGCCAGCAGTTTCAGGGGGGGGGCTGTATCTGAAGCTTTCTTT. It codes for CASSFRGGAVSEAFF.

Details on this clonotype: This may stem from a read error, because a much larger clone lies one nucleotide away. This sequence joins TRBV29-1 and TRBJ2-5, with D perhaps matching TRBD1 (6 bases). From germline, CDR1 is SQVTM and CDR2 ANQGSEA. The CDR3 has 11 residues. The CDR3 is CSVWTEETRYF. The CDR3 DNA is TGCAGCGTTTGGACAGAAGAGACCCGGTACTTC. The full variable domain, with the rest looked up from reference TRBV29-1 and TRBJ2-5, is SAVISQKPSRDICQRGTSLTIQCQVDSQVTMMFWYRQQPGQSLTLIATANQGSEATYESGFVIDKFPISRPNLTFSTLTVSNMSPEDSSIYLCSVWTEETRYFGPGTRLLVL.

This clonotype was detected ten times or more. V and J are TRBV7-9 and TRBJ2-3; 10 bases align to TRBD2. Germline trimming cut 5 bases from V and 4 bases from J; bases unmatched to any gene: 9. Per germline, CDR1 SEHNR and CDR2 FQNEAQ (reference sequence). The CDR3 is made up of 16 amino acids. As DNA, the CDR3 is TGTGCCAGCAGCCCTCCCCCAAGCGGGGGGGCAGATACGCAGTATTTT. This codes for CASSPPPSGGADTQYF.

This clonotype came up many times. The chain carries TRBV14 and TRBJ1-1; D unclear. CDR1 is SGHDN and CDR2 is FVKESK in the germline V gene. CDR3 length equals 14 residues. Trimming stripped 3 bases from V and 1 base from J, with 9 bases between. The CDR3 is CASSQRRWNTEAFF. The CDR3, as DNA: TGTGCCAGCAGCCAGCGACGGTGGAACACTGAAGCTTTCTTT. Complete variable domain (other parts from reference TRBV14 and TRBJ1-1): EAGVTQFPSHSVIEKGQTVTLRCDPISGHDNLYWYRRVMGKEIKFLLHFVKESKQDESGMPNNRFLAERTGGTYSTLKVQPAELEDSGVYFCASSQRRWNTEAFFGQGTRLTVV.

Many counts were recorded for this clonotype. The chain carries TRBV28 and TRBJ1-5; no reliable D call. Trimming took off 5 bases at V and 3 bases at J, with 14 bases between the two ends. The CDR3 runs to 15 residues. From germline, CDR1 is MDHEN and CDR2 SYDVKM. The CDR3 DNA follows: TGTGCCAGCAGTATTATCGGGGTTCTCAATCAGCCCCAGCATTTT. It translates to CASSIIGVLNQPQHF.

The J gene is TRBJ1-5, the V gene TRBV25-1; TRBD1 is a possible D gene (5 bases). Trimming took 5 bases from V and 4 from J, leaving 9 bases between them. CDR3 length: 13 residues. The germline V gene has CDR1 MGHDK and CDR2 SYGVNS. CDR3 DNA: TGTGCCAGCAGTCCCAGGGTGAATCAGCCCCAGCATTTT. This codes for CASSPRVNQPQHF.

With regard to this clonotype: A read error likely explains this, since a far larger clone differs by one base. Here the CDR3 reads CASSLTREFATYRPQHF. In DNA form, the CDR3 reads TGTGCCAGCAGCTTGACAAGAGAATTTGCAACCTATCGGCCCCAGCATTTT. The chain combines TRBV5-5 with TRBJ1-5; D unclear. Trimming took 1 base from V and 9 from J, leaving 23 bases between them. Per the germline V gene, CDR1 is SGHKS and CDR2 is YYEKEE (reference sequence). This CDR3 spans 17 amino acids.

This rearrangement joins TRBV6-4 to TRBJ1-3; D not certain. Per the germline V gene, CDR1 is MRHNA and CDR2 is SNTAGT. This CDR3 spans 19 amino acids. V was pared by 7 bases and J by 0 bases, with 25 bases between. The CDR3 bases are TGTGCCAGCACCCCACGGGCAAACCAACCGGGTACCTCTGGAAACACCATATATTTT. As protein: CASTPRANQPGTSGNTIYF.

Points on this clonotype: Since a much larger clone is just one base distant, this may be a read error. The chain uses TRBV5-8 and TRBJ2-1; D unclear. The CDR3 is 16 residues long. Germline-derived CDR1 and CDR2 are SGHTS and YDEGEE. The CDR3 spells CDSSLAGRSSYNEQFF. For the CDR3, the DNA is TGTGACAGCAGCTTGGCCGGGCGCAGCTCCTACAATGAGCAGTTCTTC.

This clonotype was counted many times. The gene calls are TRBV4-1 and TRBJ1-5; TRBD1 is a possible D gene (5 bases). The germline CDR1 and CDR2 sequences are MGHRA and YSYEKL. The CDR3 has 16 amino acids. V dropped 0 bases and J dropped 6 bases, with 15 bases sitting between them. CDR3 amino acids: CASSQDQGALGQPQHF. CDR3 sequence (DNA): TGCGCCAGCAGCCAAGACCAAGGGGCCTTAGGTCAGCCCCAGCATTTT.

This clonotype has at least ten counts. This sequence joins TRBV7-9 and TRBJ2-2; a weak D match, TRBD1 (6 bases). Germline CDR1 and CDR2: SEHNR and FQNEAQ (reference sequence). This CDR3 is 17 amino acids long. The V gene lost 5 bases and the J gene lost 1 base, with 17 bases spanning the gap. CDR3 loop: CASSTQPGHQNTGELFF. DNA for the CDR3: TGTGCCAGCAGCACACAACCGGGACACCAGAACACCGGGGAGCTGTTTTTT.

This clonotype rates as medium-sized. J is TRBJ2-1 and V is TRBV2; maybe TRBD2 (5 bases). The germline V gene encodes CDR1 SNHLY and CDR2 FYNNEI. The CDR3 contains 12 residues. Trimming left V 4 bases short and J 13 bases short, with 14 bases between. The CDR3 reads CASSGPRAGQFF. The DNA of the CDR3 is TGTGCCAGCAGTGGACCGAGGGCTGGACAGTTCTTC.

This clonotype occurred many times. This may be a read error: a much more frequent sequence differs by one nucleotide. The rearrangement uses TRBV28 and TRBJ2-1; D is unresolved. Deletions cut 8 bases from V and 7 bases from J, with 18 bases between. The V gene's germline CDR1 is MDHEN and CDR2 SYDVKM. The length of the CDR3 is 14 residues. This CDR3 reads CASPPPHLGNEQFF. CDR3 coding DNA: TGTGCCAGCCCCCCCCCCCACTTGGGGAATGAGCAGTTCTTC. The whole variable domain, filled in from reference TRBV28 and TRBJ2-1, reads DVKVTQSSRYLVKRTGEKVFLECVQDMDHENMFWYRQDPGLGLRLIYFSYDVKMKEKGDIPEGYSVSREKKERFSLILESASTNQTSMYLCASPPPHLGNEQFFGPGTRLTVL.

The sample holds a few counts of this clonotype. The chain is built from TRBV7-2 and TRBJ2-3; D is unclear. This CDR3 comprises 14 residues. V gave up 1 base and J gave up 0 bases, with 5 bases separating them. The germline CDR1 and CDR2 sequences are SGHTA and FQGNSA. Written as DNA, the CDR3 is TGTGCCAGCAGCTTAGGCATTAGCACAGATACGCAGTATTTT. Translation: CASSLGISTDTQYF.

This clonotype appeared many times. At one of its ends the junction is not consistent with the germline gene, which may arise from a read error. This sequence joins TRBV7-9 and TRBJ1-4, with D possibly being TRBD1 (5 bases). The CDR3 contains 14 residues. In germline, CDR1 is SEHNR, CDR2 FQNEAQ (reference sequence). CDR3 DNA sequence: TGTGCCAGCAGCTTAGTTACCCTCCGGGACCCCACGGCGTTT. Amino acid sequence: CASSLVTLRDPTAF.

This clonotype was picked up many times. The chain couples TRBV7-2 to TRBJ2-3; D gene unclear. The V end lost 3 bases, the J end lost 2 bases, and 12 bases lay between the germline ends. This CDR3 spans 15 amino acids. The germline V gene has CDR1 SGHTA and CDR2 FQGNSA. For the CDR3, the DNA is TGTGCCAGCAGCTTCTCAGGAACAACCACAGATACGCAGTATTTT. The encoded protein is CASSFSGTTTDTQYF.